A selection of T cell receptor beta chains follows, all from one sample in a study of blood T cells in healthy people across ages. TCRdb re-called the 5' RACE reads with MiXCR, one entry per CDR3 protein. The data show under 1,000,000 distinct CDR3 sequences, 30% to 45% seen once. Source material: blood. Every receptor here comes from a man between 18 and 29 years old in good health. The CDR3 runs from the conserved cysteine through the conserved F or W. Fields, in order: CDR3 protein, CDR3 DNA, V gene, clone size, D gene, J gene. D genes are given only for firm matches. Clone size is given for some rows only: seen once, a few or many times, or a class if the clone is expanded.

CASSQGDGTVNSPPHF | TGTGCCAGCAGCCAGGGGGATGGGACAGTTAATTCACCCCCCCACTTT | TRBV25-1 | . | TRBD1 | TRBJ1-6
CSVSFGGRQETQYF | TGCAGTGTTTCATTCGGGGGGAGACAAGAGACCCAGTACTTC | TRBV20-1 | . | TRBD2 | TRBJ2-5
CASSGTPDNEQYF | TGTGCCAGCTCCGGGACCCCGGACAATGAGCAGTACTTC | TRBV2 | . | . | TRBJ2-7
CASSLGGPWTEAFF | TGTGCCAGCAGCCTGGGGGGCCCCTGGACTGAAGCTTTCTTT | TRBV11-1 | few | . | TRBJ1-1
CASSYATSGRGGANVLTF | TGTGCCAGCAGTTACGCAACTAGCGGGAGAGGTGGGGCCAACGTCCTGACTTTC | TRBV6-5 | . | TRBD2 | TRBJ2-6
CASRGGNDYEQYF | TGTGCCAGCCGGGGGGGGAACGACTACGAGCAGTACTTC | TRBV7-9 | . | TRBD2 | TRBJ2-7
CASSSLDRVYDYGYTF | TGTGCCAGCAGTTCCCTGGACAGGGTGTATGACTATGGCTACACCTTC | TRBV5-4 | . | TRBD1 | TRBJ1-2
CASSVQGSTDTQYF | TGTGCCAGCAGCGTACAGGGGAGCACAGATACGCAGTATTTT | TRBV9 | many | . | TRBJ2-3
CASSSGLEVREQYF | TGTGCCAGCAGTTCGGGACTAGAAGTCAGAGAGCAGTACTTC | TRBV27 | many | TRBD2 | TRBJ2-7
CASSQETALTDTQYF | TGTGCCAGCAGCCAAGAGACAGCTCTCACAGATACGCAGTATTTT | TRBV4-2 | few | . | TRBJ2-3
CSASLDPGLAGEDAQYF | TGCAGTGCTTCTCTAGACCCTGGACTAGCGGGAGAGGATGCGCAGTATTTT | TRBV20-1 | . | TRBD2 | TRBJ2-3
CSASDVSYEQYF | TGCAGTGCTTCCGACGTATCCTACGAGCAGTACTTC | TRBV20-1 | . | . | TRBJ2-7
CASSTYRGTNTQYF | TGTGCCAGCAGCACCTACAGGGGAACGAATACGCAGTATTTT | TRBV6-2/TRBV6-3 | few | TRBD1 | TRBJ2-3
CASSELTKEDEQYF | TGTGCCAGCAGTGAGTTAACCAAGGAGGATGAGCAGTACTTC | TRBV25-1 | . | . | TRBJ2-5
CSVWGIISGANVLTF | TGCAGTGTTTGGGGAATTATCTCTGGGGCCAACGTCCTGACTTTC | TRBV20-1 | . | . | TRBJ2-6
CASSASGGAGGEQYF | TGTGCCAGCAGCGCAAGCGGGGGGGCAGGCGGTGAGCAGTACTTC | TRBV9 | . | TRBD2 | TRBJ2-5
CASRKGQRPYGYTF | TGTGCCAGCAGGAAAGGACAGAGGCCGTATGGCTACACCTTC | TRBV12-3/TRBV12-4 | . | . | TRBJ1-2
CASSQPGRRITDTQYF | TGCGCCAGCAGCCAACCCGGACGTAGAATCACAGATACGCAGTATTTT | TRBV4-1 | few | . | TRBJ2-3
CASMASGVSYDTQYF | TGTGCCAGCATGGCTAGCGGGGTCTCATACGATACGCAGTATTTT | TRBV7-2 | many | TRBD2 | TRBJ2-3
CASSSRAAVYGYTF | TGTGCCAGCAGTTCCAGGGCAGCGGTCTATGGCTACACCTTC | TRBV7-2 | few | . | TRBJ1-2
CASSFETSYTNTGELFF | TGTGCCAGCAGCTTCGAGACTTCCTACACGAACACCGGGGAGCTGTTTTTT | TRBV5-6 | . | . | TRBJ2-2
CATSRDLPERVQYF | TGTGCCACCAGCAGAGACCTCCCGGAGAGGGTTCAGTACTTC | TRBV15 | . | . | TRBJ2-5
CAWIRDRDYGYTF | TGTGCCTGGATTAGGGACAGGGACTATGGCTACACCTTC | TRBV30 | few | TRBD1 | TRBJ1-2
CASTIPGQGDASGNTIYF | TGTGCCAGCACCATACCGGGACAGGGGGACGCCTCTGGAAACACCATATATTTT | TRBV21-1 | . | . | TRBJ1-3
CASSFRDRGVHYGYTF | TGTGCCAGCAGTTTCCGGGACAGGGGTGTACACTATGGCTACACCTTC | TRBV28 | . | TRBD1 | TRBJ1-2
CASRQGGALGYGYTF | TGTGCCAGCCGACAGGGAGGGGCTCTGGGCTATGGCTACACCTTC | TRBV28 | few | TRBD1 | TRBJ1-2
CASSPAPGPYEQYF | TGTGCCAGCAGCCCGGCCCCAGGGCCCTACGAGCAGTACTTC | TRBV9 | few | . | TRBJ2-7
CASSSDRVFNEQFF | TGCGCCAGCAGCTCGGACAGGGTTTTCAATGAGCAGTTCTTC | TRBV5-1 | . | TRBD1 | TRBJ2-1
CASSPSQGGYGYTF | TGCGCCAGCAGCCCGTCACAGGGTGGCTATGGCTACACCTTC | TRBV4-1 | . | . | TRBJ1-2
CASSLSAGTEETQYF | TGTGCCAGCAGCTTGTCGGCGGGGACCGAAGAGACCCAGTACTTC | TRBV11-2 | . | . | TRBJ2-5
CASRGTAGSNQPQHF | TGTGCCAGCAGGGGGACAGCCGGGAGCAATCAGCCCCAGCATTTT | TRBV12-3/TRBV12-4 | few | TRBD1 | TRBJ1-5
CASSGSRGGLSGELFF | TGTGCCAGCAGCGGTTCTCGGGGGGGTTTATCCGGGGAGCTGTTTTTT | TRBV7-2 | . | TRBD2 | TRBJ2-2
CASSLSWREPGGTQYF | TGTGCCAGCAGTTTATCATGGCGGGAACCAGGGGGGACCCAGTACTTC | TRBV27 | . | . | TRBJ2-5
CSAGLADSGETQYF | TGCAGTGCTGGACTCGCGGACTCTGGGGAGACCCAGTACTTC | TRBV20-1 | many | . | TRBJ2-5
CASREGRANSPLHF | TGCGCCAGCAGGGAGGGAAGGGCTAATTCACCCCTCCACTTT | TRBV4-3 | few | . | TRBJ1-6
CASSVPSFSEQYF | TGTGCCAGCAGCGTACCCAGTTTTTCCGAGCAGTACTTC | TRBV7-9 | . | . | TRBJ2-7
CASRTGQGDTGELFF | TGTGCCAGCAGGACGGGACAGGGGGACACCGGGGAGCTGTTTTTT | TRBV2 | few | TRBD1 | TRBJ2-2
CSARPGQKYNEQYF | TGCAGTGCCCGCCCGGGACAGAAGTACAATGAGCAGTACTTC | TRBV20-1 | . | TRBD1 | TRBJ2-7
CASHDRVQTQYF | TGTGCCAGTCACGACAGGGTGCAGACCCAGTACTTC | TRBV19 | once | TRBD1 | TRBJ2-5
CASSLEGAFGNTIYF | TGTGCCAGCAGTCTGGAGGGGGCATTTGGAAACACCATATATTTT | TRBV12-3/TRBV12-4 | . | TRBD1 | TRBJ1-3
CASSLGGGNRASCEQYF | TGTGCCAGCAGTTTAGGTGGGGGAAACAGGGCTTCCTGCGAGCAGTACTTC | TRBV27 | . | . | TRBJ2-7
CATSDRGLGISNEQFF | TGTGCCACCAGTGATCGAGGACTCGGAATCTCCAATGAGCAGTTCTTC | TRBV24-1 | . | . | TRBJ2-1
CASSLAGGRSEQFF | TGTGCCAGCAGCCTTGCGGGGGGGCGTAGTGAGCAGTTCTTC | TRBV27 | few | TRBD2 | TRBJ2-1
CASSSLRGSYNEQFF | TGTGCCAGCAGCTCATTGCGGGGCTCCTACAATGAGCAGTTCTTC | TRBV7-9 | few | . | TRBJ2-1
CASSQDSTGGLTDTQYF | TGCGCCAGCAGCCAGGATTCGACAGGGGGACTCACAGATACGCAGTATTTT | TRBV4-3 | few | TRBD1 | TRBJ2-3
CSVEAGFETQYF | TGCAGCGTTGAGGCAGGGTTCGAGACCCAGTACTTC | TRBV29-1 | many | . | TRBJ2-5
CASSPGLVDYEQYF | TGTGCCAGCAGTCCGGGACTAGTCGACTACGAGCAGTACTTC | TRBV4-2 | . | TRBD2 | TRBJ2-7
CASSLKGASGPAYNEQYF | TGTGCCAGCAGCTTGAAGGGGGCTAGCGGACCCGCCTACAATGAGCAGTACTTC | TRBV5-5 | . | . | TRBJ2-7
CSSRGRGTTQYF | TGCAGCTCACGTGGACGGGGCACGACCCAGTACTTC | TRBV29-1 | many | . | TRBJ2-5